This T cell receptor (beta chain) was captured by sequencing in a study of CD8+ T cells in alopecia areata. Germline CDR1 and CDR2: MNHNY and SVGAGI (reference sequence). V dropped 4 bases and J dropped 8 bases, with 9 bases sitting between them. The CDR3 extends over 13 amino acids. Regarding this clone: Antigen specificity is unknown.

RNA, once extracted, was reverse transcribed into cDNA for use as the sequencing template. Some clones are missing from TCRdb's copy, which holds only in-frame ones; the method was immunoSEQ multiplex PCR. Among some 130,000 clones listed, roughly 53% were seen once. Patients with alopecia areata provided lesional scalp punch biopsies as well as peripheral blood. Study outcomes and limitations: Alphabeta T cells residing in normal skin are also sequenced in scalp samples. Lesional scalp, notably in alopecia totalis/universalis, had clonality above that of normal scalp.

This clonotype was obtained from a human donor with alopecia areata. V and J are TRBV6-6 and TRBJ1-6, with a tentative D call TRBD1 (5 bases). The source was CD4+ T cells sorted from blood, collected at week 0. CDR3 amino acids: CASSSGLDSPLHF. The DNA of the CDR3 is TGTGCCAGCAGTTCAGGGTTGGATTCACCCCTCCACTTT.